This passage covers 9 T cell receptor beta chains from one sample sequenced in a study of shared clonotypes between healthy human individuals. The method was immunoSEQ multiplex PCR; TCRdb's version includes in-frame clones alone and lacks a portion of them. The sample records 550,000 to 750,000 clones, around 92% being singletons. CD45RO-negative, CCR7-positively selected cells formed the naive CD8 fraction, excluding terminally differentiated effector memory CD45RA+ cells. Sequenced material: naive CD8+ T cells sorted from blood. These receptors originate from a man aged 25-45 years in good health.

The chain joins TRBV28 to TRBJ2-2; 7 positions match TRBD1. Germline CDR1 and CDR2: MDHEN and SYDVKM. The trim removed 6 bases at V and 5 bases at J, leaving 9 bases unmatched. This CDR3 spans 15 amino acids. CDR3 DNA sequence: TGTGCCAGCAGCTATACCCTGACAGGGACCGGGGAGCTGTTTTTT. Its translation: CASSYTLTGTGELFF.

The chain carries TRBV28 and TRBJ1-1; 7 nucleotides line up with TRBD1. The CDR3 is 16 amino acids. Trimming took 1 base from V and 4 from J; bases not matched to a gene: 9. Per the germline V gene, CDR1 is MDHEN and CDR2 is SYDVKM. The CDR3 DNA reads TGTGCCAGCAGTTTATCCCTCGGACAGGACACCACTGAAGCTTTCTTT. This translates into CASSLSLGQDTTEAFF.

V usage is TRBV9 and J usage is TRBJ2-3; D possibly corresponds to TRBD1 (5 bases). Germline assignment: CDR1 SGDLS and CDR2 YYNGEE. Trimming shortened V by 2 bases and J by 0 bases, and 13 bases separated the two germline ends. The CDR3 totals 16 residues. The CDR3 is CASSVRVSASTDTQYF. The CDR3 DNA follows: TGTGCCAGCAGCGTCAGGGTTTCAGCTAGCACAGATACGCAGTATTTT.

This CDR3 is CASSYSRPYNEQFF. In DNA, the CDR3 is TGTGCCAGCAGTTACTCGAGACCCTACAATGAGCAGTTCTTC. The V call is TRBV6-5, the J call TRBJ2-1; D unclear. Trimming took off 0 bases at V and 2 bases at J, with 5 bases between the two ends. Per the germline V gene, CDR1 is MNHEY and CDR2 is SVGAGI. There are 14 residues in the CDR3.

The chain employs TRBV7-9 and TRBJ1-1; 7 bases align to TRBD1. CDR3 length: 16 amino acids. In germline, CDR1 is SEHNR, CDR2 FQNEAQ (reference sequence). J was trimmed by 8 bases and V by 4 bases; bases with no gene match: 16. CDR3 amino acids: CASSSLRGDSNLEAFF. CDR3 in DNA: TGTGCCAGCAGCTCCCTACGCGGGGACAGTAATCTAGAAGCTTTCTTT.

V usage is TRBV7-2 and J usage is TRBJ2-5; the match to TRBD2 covers 12 bases. V dropped 2 bases and J dropped 4; count of bases not matched to a gene: 5. The germline V gene has CDR1 SGHTA and CDR2 FQGNSA. This CDR3 comprises 16 residues. CDR3 protein: CASSLLAGGPSETQYF. CDR3 nucleotides: TGTGCCAGCAGCTTACTAGCGGGAGGGCCATCAGAGACCCAGTACTTC.

Only a few counts were recorded for this clone. This chain uses TRBV6-1 with TRBJ1-2, with unresolved D. The germline gives CDR1 MNHNS, CDR2 SASEGT. The ends were cut back, 3 bases at V and 4 bases at J, with 9 bases in the middle. The CDR3 extends over 13 amino acids. The CDR3 loop reads CASSDLRIYGYTF. DNA of the CDR3: TGTGCCAGCAGTGATCTACGGATCTATGGCTACACCTTC.

The rearrangement joins TRBV20-1 to TRBJ2-7; D gene uncertain. Trimming cost V 6 bases and J 6 bases, with 9 bases left between them. CDR3 size: 10 residues. Germline V CDR1 and CDR2: DFQATT, SNEGSKA (reference sequence). CDR3 loop: CSASDGEQYF. DNA of the CDR3: TGCAGTGCCTCCGACGGCGAGCAGTACTTC.

The gene calls are TRBV11-2 and TRBJ2-3; 8 nucleotides line up with TRBD2. V lost 0 bases and J lost 2; bases outside the gene matches: 4. This CDR3 region has 16 residues. The V gene's germline CDR1 is SGHAT and CDR2 FQNNGV. The CDR3 bases are TGTGCCAGCAGCTTAGAGGGCGGGAGGCCCACAGATACGCAGTATTTT. Protein sequence: CASSLEGGRPTDTQYF.